The text below deals with one T cell receptor (beta chain). No antigen is known for it. The sample has other DNA sequences that encode this CDR3 too. The sample belongs to a study of T cell responses to AZD1222 COVID-19 vaccine. Study-level findings and limits: In the spike-specific TCR repertoire, nearly half reportedly target unmutated variant regions. Repertoires were sampled only after the peak T cell response. Seropositivity was recorded at baseline in only 6 or 7 AZD1222 recipients. Clonal diversity was possibly underestimated; the donors were predominantly white British and more often female.

The data were produced by immunoSEQ multiplex PCR, yet TCRdb's version contains in-frame clones alone and is incomplete. The sample consists of 200,000 or so clones, about 90% of them appearing once. This clonotype originated in an adult in good health. The starting material was peripheral blood, obtained on day 0 of MenACWY control vaccination.

This CDR3 reads CASSQGQGSTGELFF. CDR3 nucleotides: TGCGCCAGCAGCCAAGGACAGGGTTCAACCGGGGAGCTGTTTTTT. The chain recombines TRBV4-3 with TRBJ2-2, with TRBD1 identical over 7 bases. Germline V lookup: CDR1 LGHNA, CDR2 YSLEER. V lost 1 base, J lost 5 bases, and 4 bases stayed unmatched. This CDR3 region has 15 residues.